This is a list of T cell receptor beta chains from one sample in a study of shared clonotypes between healthy human individuals. TCRdb's table, derived via immunoSEQ multiplex PCR, lists solely in-frame clones and lacks some. The sample lists roughly 2,500,000 clones, approximately 94% occurring once. Sequencing used naive CD4+ T cells from PBMCs. These TCRs come from a man between 18 and 29 years old in good health. Some clones in this sample may be carry-over from other donors' samples. CDR3s include the opening cysteine and the closing phenylalanine or tryptophan. A D gene is named only where the DNA matches it firmly. The listing skips clone size in some rows; elsewhere it reads once, few, many or a size class.

-	TRBD2	TRBV10-1	TRBJ2-3	TGCGCCAGCAGCGAGGGACTAGCGGCTTATACGCAGTATTTT	CASSEGLAAYTQYF
-	-	TRBV7-6	TRBJ2-1	TGTGCCAGCAGCCTACCTCCAACCACGCCCGGGAGCCTGGACTACAATGAGCAGTTCTTC	CASSLPPTTPGSLDYNEQFF
-	-	TRBV7-3	TRBJ2-7	TGTGCCAGCAGCCCGGAGCCGGGGCAATTGTACGAGCAGTACTTC	CASSPEPGQLYEQYF
-	-	TRBV7-2	TRBJ2-4	TGTGCCAGCAGCTTAAGATTTTGGGGGGGCGGAAACATTCAGTACTTC	CASSLRFWGGGNIQYF
-	TRBD1	TRBV7-9	TRBJ2-5	TGTGCCAGCAGCCGAGACAGGGGGGAGACCCAGTACTTC	CASSRDRGETQYF
-	-	TRBV5-1	TRBJ2-2	TGCGCCAGCAGCCCCTGGACGAGCGTCTCCGGGGAGCTGTTTTTT	CASSPWTSVSGELFF
-	TRBD1	TRBV7-2	TRBJ1-1	TGTGCCAGCAGCTTAATGACAGGGAGGACTGAAGCTTTCTTT	CASSLMTGRTEAFF
-	-	TRBV30	TRBJ2-1	TGTGCCTGGAGTGCGTTAGCTAGAAACGGCCATGAGCAGTTCTTC	CAWSALARNGHEQFF
-	TRBD2	TRBV20-1	TRBJ2-3	TGCAGTACTAGCGGGTTAGATACGCAGTATTTT	CSTSGLDTQYF
-	TRBD1	TRBV10-3	TRBJ2-2	TGTGCCATCAGTGCAGGGGGCCCTAACACCGGGGAGCTGTTTTTT	CAISAGGPNTGELFF
once	TRBD2	TRBV6-5	TRBJ2-7	TGTGCCAGCAGCTCGACTAGCGGGAGTCCCTACGAGCAGTACTTC	CASSSTSGSPYEQYF